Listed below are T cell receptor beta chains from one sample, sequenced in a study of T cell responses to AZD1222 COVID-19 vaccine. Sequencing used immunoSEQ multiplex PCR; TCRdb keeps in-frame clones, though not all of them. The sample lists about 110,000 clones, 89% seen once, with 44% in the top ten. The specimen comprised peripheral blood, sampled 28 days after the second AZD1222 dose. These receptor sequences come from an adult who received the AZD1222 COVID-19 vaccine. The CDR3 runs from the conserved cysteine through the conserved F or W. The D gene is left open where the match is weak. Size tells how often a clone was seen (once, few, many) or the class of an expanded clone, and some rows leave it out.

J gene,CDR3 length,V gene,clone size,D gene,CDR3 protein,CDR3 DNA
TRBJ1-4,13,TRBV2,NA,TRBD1,CATRTGSNEKLFF,TGTGCCACCCGGACAGGTTCTAATGAAAAACTGTTTTTT
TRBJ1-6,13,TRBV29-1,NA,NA,CSVQGGDGSPLHF,TGCAGCGTCCAAGGGGGGGACGGTTCACCCCTCCACTTT
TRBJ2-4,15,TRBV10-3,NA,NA,CAISDGQIAKNIQYF,TGTGCCATCAGTGATGGACAGATAGCCAAAAACATTCAGTACTTC
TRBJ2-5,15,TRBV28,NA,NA,CASSSIVATQETQYF,TGTGCCAGCAGTTCCATCGTCGCGACACAAGAGACCCAGTACTTC
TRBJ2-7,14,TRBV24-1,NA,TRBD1,CATSGRGQGYEQYF,TGTGCCACCAGTGGTAGGGGACAGGGCTACGAGCAGTACTTC
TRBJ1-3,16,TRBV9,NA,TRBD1,CASSGVGQAEGNTIYF,TGTGCCAGCAGCGGAGTGGGACAGGCGGAAGGAAACACCATATATTTT
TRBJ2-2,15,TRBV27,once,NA,CASSLTTRDTGELFF,TGTGCCAGCAGTCTCACAACCCGGGACACCGGGGAGCTGTTTTTT
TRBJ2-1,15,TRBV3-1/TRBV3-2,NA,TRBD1,CASSPGTGAQDEQFF,TGTGCCAGCAGCCCCGGGACAGGGGCGCAGGATGAGCAGTTCTTC
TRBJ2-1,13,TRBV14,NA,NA,CASSRNLGDSEIF,TGTGCCAGCAGCCGCAACCTAGGGGACTCCGAGATCTTC
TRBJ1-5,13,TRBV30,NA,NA,CAWSKDSGQPQHF,TGTGCCTGGAGTAAGGACAGTGGTCAGCCCCAGCATTTT
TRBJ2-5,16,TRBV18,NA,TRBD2,CASSLGLAGVMETQYF,TGTGCCAGCTCACTCGGACTAGCGGGAGTCATGGAGACCCAGTACTTC
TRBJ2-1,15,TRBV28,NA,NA,CASTPVGLRSNEQFF,TGTGCCAGCACTCCAGTGGGGCTACGATCCAATGAGCAGTTCTTC
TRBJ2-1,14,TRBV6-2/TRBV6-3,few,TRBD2,CASSWGLARDEQFF,TGTGCCAGCAGCTGGGGACTAGCCCGGGATGAGCAGTTCTTC
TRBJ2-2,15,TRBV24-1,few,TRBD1,CATSDFHRGGGELFF,TGTGCCACCAGTGATTTCCACAGGGGCGGCGGGGAGCTGTTTTTT
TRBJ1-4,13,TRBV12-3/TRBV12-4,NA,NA,CASGFNGGEKLFF,TGTGCCAGCGGTTTCAATGGGGGGGAAAAACTGTTTTTT
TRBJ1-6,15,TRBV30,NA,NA,CACGRGSSYNSPLHF,TGTGCCTGTGGGCGGGGGAGCTCCTATAATTCACCCCTCCACTTT
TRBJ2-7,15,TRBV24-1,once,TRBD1,CATSETGTGLNEQYF,TGTGCCACCAGTGAAACCGGGACAGGATTAAACGAGCAGTACTTC
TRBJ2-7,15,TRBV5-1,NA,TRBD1,CASSLGQGSLDEQYF,TGCGCCAGCAGCTTGGGACAGGGGTCTTTGGACGAGCAGTACTTC
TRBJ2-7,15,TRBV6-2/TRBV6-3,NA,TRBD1,CASSTTGGLNYEQYF,TGTGCCAGCAGTACAACAGGGGGCTTAAACTACGAGCAGTACTTC
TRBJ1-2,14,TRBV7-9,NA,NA,CASSLGGREGGYTF,TGTGCCAGCAGCTTAGGAGGCAGGGAGGGTGGCTACACCTTC
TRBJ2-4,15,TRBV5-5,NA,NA,CASSLANRGLNIQYF,TGTGCCAGCAGCTTGGCCAACAGAGGACTAAACATTCAGTACTTC
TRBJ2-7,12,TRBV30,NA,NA,CAWSALSREQYF,TGTGCCTGGAGCGCCCTTTCCCGCGAGCAGTACTTC
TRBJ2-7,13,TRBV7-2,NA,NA,CASSWTTQDEQYF,TGTGCCAGCAGCTGGACCACCCAGGACGAGCAGTACTTC
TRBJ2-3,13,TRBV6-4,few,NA,CASSDFTGDTQYF,TGTGCCAGCAGTGACTTCACGGGAGATACGCAGTATTTT
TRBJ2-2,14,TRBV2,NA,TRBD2,CASRRDYNTGELFF,TGTGCCAGCAGACGGGACTACAACACCGGGGAGCTGTTTTTT
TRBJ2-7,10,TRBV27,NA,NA,CASSLGEQYF,TGTGCCAGCAGTTTAGGCGAGCAGTACTTC
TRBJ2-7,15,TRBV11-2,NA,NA,CASSAQQGRLYEQYF,TGTGCCAGCAGCGCGCAACAGGGAAGGTTATACGAGCAGTACTTC
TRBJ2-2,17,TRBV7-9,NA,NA,CASSLGRGNLNTGELFF,TGTGCCAGCAGCTTAGGCCGGGGGAATCTTAACACCGGGGAGCTGTTTTTT
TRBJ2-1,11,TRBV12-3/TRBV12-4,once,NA,CASRTAGEQFF,TGTGCCAGCAGAACCGCGGGTGAGCAGTTCTTC
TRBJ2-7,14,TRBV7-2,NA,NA,CASSFETAYYEQYF,TGTGCCAGCAGCTTCGAGACAGCCTATTACGAGCAGTACTTC
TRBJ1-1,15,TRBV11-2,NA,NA,CASSLKGDLGTEAFF,TGTGCCAGCAGCTTGAAGGGGGATTTGGGCACTGAAGCTTTCTTT
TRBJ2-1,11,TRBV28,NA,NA,CASTPDEEQFF,TGTGCCAGCACCCCTGATGAGGAGCAGTTCTTC
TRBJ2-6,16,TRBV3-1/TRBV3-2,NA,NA,CASSQAYRVGANVLTF,TGTGCCAGCAGCCAAGCCTACAGGGTAGGGGCCAACGTCCTGACTTTC
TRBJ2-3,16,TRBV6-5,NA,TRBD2,CASSFSSTSNTDTQYF,TGTGCCAGCAGTTTTTCTTCGACTAGCAACACAGATACGCAGTATTTT
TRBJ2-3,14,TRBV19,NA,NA,CASSTMDKTDTQYF,TGTGCCAGTAGTACCATGGACAAGACAGATACGCAGTATTTT
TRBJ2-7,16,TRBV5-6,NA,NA,CASSPQTGPLVYEQYF,TGTGCCAGCAGTCCTCAGACTGGTCCTTTGGTCTACGAGCAGTACTTC
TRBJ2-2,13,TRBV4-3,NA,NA,CASSQDWGGELFF,TGCGCCAGCAGCCAAGATTGGGGCGGGGAGCTGTTTTTT
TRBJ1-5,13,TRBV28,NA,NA,CASNWGVNQPQHF,TGTGCCAGCAACTGGGGGGTTAATCAGCCCCAGCATTTT
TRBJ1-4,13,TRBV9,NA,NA,CASSATTNEKLFF,TGTGCCAGCAGCGCCACAACTAATGAAAAACTGTTTTTT
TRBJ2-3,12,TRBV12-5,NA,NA,CASGGGADTQYF,TGTGCTAGTGGTGGGGGGGCGGATACGCAGTATTTT
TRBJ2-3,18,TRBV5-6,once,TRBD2,CASSLPLAVVSSTDTQYF,TGTGCCAGCAGCTTGCCACTAGCGGTAGTTTCTAGCACAGATACGCAGTATTTT
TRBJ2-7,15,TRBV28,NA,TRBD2,CASSPGLAVSYEQYF,TGTGCCAGCAGCCCGGGACTAGCGGTCTCCTACGAGCAGTACTTC
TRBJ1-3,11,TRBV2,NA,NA,CASSEADTIYF,TGTGCCAGCAGTGAGGCGGACACCATATATTTT
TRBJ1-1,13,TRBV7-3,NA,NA,CASSLGGGTEAFF,TGTGCCAGCAGCTTAGGAGGGGGCACTGAAGCTTTCTTT
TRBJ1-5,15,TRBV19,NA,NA,CASSPLRQDNQPQHF,TGTGCCAGTAGTCCCCTCAGACAGGATAATCAGCCCCAGCATTTT
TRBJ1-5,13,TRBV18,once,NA,CASSKESNQPQHF,TGTGCCAGCTCGAAGGAGAGCAATCAGCCCCAGCATTTT
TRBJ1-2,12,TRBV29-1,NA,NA,CSASAGAGGYTF,TGCAGCGCCAGCGCGGGCGCGGGTGGCTACACCTTC
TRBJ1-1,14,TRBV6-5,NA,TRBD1,CASIHGTGSREAFF,TGTGCCAGCATCCACGGGACAGGCTCGCGAGAAGCTTTCTTT
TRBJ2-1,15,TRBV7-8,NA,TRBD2,CASSLSGTSGYEQFF,TGTGCCAGCAGCTTATCCGGGACTAGCGGCTATGAGCAGTTCTTC
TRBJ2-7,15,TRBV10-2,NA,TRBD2,CASISSGRANYEQYF,TGCGCCAGCATTAGTAGCGGGAGAGCTAACTACGAGCAGTACTTC
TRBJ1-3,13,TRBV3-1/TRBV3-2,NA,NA,CASSQGASRAIYF,TGTGCCAGCAGCCAAGGCGCAAGTAGGGCCATATATTTT
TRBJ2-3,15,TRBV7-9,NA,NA,CASSWDLLFTDTQYF,TGTGCCAGCAGCTGGGATTTATTGTTCACAGATACGCAGTATTTT